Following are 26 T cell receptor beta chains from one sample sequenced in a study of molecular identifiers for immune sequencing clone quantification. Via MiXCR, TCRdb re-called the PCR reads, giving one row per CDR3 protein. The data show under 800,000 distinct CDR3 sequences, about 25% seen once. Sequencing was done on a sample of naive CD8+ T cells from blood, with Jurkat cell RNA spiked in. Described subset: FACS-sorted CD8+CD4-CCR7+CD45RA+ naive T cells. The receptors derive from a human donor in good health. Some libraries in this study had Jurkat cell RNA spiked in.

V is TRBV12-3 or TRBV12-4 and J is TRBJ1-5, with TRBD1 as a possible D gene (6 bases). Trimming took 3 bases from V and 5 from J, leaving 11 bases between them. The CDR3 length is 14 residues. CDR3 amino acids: CASSFAGEHQPQHF. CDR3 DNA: TGTGCCAGCAGTTTCGCAGGGGAGCATCAGCCCCAGCATTTT.

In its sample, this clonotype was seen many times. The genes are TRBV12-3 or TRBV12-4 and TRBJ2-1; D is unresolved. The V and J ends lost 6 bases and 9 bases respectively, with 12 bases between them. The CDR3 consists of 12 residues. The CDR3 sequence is CASRRPSGEQFF. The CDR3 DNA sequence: TGTGCCAGCAGAAGACCTTCCGGTGAGCAGTTCTTC.

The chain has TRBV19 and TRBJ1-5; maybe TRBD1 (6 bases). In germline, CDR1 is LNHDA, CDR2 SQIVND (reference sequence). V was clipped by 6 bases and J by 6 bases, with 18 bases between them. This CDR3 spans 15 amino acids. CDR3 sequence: CASSTSGGGFQPQHF. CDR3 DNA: TGTGCCAGTAGCACCAGCGGAGGGGGGTTTCAGCCCCAGCATTTT.

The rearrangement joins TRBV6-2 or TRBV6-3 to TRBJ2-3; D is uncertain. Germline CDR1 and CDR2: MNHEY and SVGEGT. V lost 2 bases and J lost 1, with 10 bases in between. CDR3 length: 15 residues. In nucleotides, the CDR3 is TGTGCCAGCAGTTACGTAGTCTCAGGCACAGATACGCAGTATTTT. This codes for CASSYVVSGTDTQYF.

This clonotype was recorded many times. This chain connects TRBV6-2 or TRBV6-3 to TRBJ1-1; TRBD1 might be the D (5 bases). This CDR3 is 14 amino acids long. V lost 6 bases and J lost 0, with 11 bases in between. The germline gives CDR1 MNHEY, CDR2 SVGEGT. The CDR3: CASRIDSMNTEAFF. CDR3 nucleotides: TGTGCCAGCAGAATAGACAGCATGAACACTGAAGCTTTCTTT.

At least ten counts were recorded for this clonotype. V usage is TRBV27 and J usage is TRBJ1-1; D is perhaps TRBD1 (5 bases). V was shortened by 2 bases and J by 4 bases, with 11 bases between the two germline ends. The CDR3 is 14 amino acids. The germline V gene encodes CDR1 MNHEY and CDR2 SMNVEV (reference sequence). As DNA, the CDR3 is TGTGCCAGCAGTTTAGCAGGGTTGGGCACTGAAGCTTTCTTT. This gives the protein CASSLAGLGTEAFF.

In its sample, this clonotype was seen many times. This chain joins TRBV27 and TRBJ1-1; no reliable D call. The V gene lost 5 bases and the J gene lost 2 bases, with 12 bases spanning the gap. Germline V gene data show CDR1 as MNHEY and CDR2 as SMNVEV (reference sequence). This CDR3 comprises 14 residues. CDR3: CASSLRTVNTEAFF. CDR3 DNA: TGTGCCAGCAGTCTGAGGACGGTAAACACTGAAGCTTTCTTT.

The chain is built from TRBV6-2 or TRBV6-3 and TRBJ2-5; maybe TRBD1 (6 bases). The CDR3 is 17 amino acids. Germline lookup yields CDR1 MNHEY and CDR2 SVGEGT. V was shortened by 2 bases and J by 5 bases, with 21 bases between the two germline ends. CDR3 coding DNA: TGTGCCAGCAGTTACCTGAGAGGCGCAGGGGTCCCGGAGACCCAGTACTTC. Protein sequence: CASSYLRGAGVPETQYF.

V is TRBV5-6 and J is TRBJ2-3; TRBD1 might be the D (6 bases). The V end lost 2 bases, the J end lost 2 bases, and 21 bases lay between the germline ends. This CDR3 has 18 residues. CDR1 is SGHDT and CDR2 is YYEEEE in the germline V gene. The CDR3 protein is CASSFFSVTGGNTDTQYF. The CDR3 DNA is TGTGCCAGCAGCTTTTTTTCCGTGACAGGAGGAAACACAGATACGCAGTATTTT.

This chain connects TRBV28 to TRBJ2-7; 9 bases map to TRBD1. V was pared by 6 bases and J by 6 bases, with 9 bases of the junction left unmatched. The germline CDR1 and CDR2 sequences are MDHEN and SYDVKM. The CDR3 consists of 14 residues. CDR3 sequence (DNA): TGTGCCAGCAGGCCCGGGACAGGGTCGGGCGAGCAGTACTTC. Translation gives CASRPGTGSGEQYF.

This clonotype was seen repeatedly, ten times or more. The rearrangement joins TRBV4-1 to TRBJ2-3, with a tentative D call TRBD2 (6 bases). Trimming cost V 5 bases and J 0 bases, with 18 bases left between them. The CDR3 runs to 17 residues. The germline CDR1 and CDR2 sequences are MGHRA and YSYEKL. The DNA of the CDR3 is TGCGCCAGCAGCGCAGCAAGTGGCGGGGTAAGCACAGATACGCAGTATTTT. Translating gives CASSAASGGVSTDTQYF.

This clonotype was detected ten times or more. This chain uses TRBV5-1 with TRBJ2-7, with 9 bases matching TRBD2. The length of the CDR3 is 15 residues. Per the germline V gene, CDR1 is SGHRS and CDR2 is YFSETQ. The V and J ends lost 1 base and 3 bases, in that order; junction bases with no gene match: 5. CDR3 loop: CASSLFPSGDYEQYF. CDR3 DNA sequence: TGCGCCAGCAGCTTGTTCCCTAGCGGGGACTACGAGCAGTACTTC.

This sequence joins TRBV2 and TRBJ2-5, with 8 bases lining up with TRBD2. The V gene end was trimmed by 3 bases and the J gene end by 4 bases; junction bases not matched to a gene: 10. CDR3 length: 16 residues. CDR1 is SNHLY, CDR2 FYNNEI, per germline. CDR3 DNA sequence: TGTGCCAGCAGTGATCTAGGAGGACTAGCATCAGAGACCCAGTACTTC. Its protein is CASSDLGGLASETQYF.

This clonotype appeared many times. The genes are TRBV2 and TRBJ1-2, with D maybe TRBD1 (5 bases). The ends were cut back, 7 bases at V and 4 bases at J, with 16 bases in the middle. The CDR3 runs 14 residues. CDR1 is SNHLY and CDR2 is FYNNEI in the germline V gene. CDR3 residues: CASIAAGRSYGYTF. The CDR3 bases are TGTGCCAGCATCGCGGCAGGGAGGAGCTATGGCTACACCTTC.

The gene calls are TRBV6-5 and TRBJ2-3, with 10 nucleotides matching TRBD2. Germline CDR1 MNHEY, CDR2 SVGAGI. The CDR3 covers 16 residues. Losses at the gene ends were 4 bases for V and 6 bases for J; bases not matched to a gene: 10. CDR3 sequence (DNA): TGTGCCAGCAGTTCCGAGTGGAGCGGGGGGGCTGATACGCAGTATTTT. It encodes CASSSEWSGGADTQYF.

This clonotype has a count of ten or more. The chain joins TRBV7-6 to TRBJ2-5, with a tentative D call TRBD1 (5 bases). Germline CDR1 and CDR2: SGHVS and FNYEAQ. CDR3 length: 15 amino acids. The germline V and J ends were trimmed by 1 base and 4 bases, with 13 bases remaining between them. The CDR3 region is CASSLGKGLGETQYF. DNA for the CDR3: TGTGCCAGCAGCTTAGGGAAGGGGCTTGGAGAGACCCAGTACTTC.

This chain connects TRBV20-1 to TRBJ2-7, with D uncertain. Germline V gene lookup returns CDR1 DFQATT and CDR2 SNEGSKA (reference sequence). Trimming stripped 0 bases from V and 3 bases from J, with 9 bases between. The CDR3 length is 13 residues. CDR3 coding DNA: TGCAGTGCTAGAGAAGGGTTTTACTACGAGCAGTACTTC. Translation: CSAREGFYYEQYF.

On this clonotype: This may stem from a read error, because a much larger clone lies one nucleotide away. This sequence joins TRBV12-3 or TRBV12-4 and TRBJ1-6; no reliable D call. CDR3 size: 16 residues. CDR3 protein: CAGSPRGTSYNSPLHF. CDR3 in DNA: TGTGCCGGCAGTCCTCGGGGTACCTCCTATAATTCACCCCTCCACTTT.

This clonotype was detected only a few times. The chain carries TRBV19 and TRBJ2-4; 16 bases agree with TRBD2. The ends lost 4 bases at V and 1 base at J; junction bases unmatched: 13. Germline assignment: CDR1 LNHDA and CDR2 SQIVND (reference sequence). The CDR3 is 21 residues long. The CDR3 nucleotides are TGTGCCAGTAGTACTCGTCACGGGACTAGCGGGAGGGCTATGGCCAAAAACATTCAGTACTTC. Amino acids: CASSTRHGTSGRAMAKNIQYF.

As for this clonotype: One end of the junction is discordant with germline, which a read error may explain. The CDR3: CASSLTLSTGELFF. CDR3 in DNA: TGTGCCAGCAGCCTAACTCTGAGCACCGGGGAGCTGTTTTTT. The chain employs TRBV7-3 and TRBJ2-2; D uncertain. CDR3 length: 14 residues. In germline, CDR1 is SGHTA, CDR2 FQGTGA.

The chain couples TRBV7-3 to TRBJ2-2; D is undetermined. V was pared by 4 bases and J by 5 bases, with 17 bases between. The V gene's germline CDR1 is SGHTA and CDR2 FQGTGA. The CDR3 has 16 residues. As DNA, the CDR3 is TGTGCCAGCAGCTCGGACCCGGGCCCCGGAACCGGGGAGCTGTTTTTT. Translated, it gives CASSSDPGPGTGELFF. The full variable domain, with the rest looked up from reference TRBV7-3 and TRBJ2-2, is GAGVSQTPSNKVTEKGKYVELRCDPISGHTALYWYRQSLGQGPEFLIYFQGTGAADDSGLPNDRFFAVRPEGSVSTLKIQRTERGDSAVYLCASSSDPGPGTGELFFGEGSRLTVL.

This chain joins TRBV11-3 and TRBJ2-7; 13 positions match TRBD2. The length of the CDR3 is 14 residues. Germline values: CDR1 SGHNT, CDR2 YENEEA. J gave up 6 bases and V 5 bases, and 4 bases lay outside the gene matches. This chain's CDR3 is CASSGTSGASEQYF. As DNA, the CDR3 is TGTGCCAGCAGCGGGACTAGCGGGGCCAGCGAGCAGTACTTC.

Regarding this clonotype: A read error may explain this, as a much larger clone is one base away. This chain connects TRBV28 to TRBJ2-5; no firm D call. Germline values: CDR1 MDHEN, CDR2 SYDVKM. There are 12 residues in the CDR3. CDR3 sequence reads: CASSFRLETRYF. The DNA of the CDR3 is TGTGCCAGCAGTTTTCGCCTAGAGACCCGGTACTTC.

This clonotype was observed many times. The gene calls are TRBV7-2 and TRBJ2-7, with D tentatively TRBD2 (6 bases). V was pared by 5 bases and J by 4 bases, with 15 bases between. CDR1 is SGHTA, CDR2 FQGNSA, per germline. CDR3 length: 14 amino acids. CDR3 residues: CASSPGERRYEQYF. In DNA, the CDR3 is TGTGCCAGCAGCCCGGGAGAACGAAGATACGAGCAGTACTTC.

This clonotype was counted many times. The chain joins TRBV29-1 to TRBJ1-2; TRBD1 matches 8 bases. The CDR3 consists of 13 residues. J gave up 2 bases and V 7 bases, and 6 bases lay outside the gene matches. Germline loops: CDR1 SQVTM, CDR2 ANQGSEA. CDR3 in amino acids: CSGETGENYGYTF. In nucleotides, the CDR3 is TGCAGCGGCGAGACAGGGGAGAACTATGGCTACACCTTC.

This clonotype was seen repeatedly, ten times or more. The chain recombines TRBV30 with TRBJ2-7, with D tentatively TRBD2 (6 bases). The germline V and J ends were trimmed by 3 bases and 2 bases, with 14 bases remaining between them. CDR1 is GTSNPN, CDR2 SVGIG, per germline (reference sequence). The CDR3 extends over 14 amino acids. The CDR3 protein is CAWSAGGGTYEQYF. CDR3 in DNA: TGTGCCTGGAGCGCGGGTGGAGGGACCTACGAGCAGTACTTC.